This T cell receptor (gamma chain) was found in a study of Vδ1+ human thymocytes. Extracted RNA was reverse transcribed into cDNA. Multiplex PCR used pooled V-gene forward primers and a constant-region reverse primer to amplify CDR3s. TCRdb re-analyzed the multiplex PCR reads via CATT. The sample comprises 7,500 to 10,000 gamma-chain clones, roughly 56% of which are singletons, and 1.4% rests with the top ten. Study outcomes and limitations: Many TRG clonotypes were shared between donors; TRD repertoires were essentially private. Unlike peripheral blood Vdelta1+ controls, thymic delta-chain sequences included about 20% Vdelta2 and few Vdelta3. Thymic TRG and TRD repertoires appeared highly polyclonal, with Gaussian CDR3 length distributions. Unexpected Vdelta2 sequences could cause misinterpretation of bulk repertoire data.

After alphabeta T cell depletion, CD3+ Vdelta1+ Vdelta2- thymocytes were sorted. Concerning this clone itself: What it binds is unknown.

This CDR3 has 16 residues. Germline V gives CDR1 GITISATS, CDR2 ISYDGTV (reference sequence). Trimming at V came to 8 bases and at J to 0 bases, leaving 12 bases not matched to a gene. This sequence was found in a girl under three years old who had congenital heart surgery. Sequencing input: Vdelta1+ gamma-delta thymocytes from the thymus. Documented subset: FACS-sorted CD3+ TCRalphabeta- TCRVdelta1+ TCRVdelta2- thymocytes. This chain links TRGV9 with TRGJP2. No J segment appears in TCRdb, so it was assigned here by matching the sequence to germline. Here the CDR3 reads CALLEGDYSSDWIKTF. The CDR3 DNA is TGTGCCTTGTTGGAAGGCGATTATAGTAGTGATTGGATCAAGACGTTT.